Shown below are 3 T cell receptor beta chains from a single sample sequenced in a study of Ad26.COV2.S vaccination and SARS-CoV-2 variants. The treatment denotes: around 19 received Ad26.COV2.S at low or high dose, single or two shots; several received placebo; per-sample allocation not given. Collection of the samples took place on day 63 after the first injection of vaccine or placebo. The table came from immunoSEQ multiplex PCR; TCRdb's copy has only in-frame clones and leaves some out. This table has 200,000 to 250,000 clones, around 89% appearing once. The sequenced sample was peripheral blood, obtained in a trial of Ad26.COV2.S vaccine versus placebo. The receptors were gathered from a person between 18 and 65 years old who received the Ad26.COV2.S COVID-19 vaccine or a placebo.

The chain employs TRBV5-1 and TRBJ2-3; D remains ambiguous. The V end lost 0 bases, the J end lost 0 bases, and 8 bases lay between the germline ends. The germline gives CDR1 SGHRS, CDR2 YFSETQ. The CDR3 has 15 residues. The CDR3 region has the DNA TGCGCCAGCAGCTTGGAGTTGGCTAGCACAGATACGCAGTATTTT. Protein product: CASSLELASTDTQYF. The full variable domain, rest sourced from reference TRBV5-1 and TRBJ2-3, is KAGVTQTPRYLIKTRGQQVTLSCSPISGHRSVSWYQQTPGQGLQFLFEYFSETQRNKGNFPGRFSGRQFSNSRSEMNVSTLELGDSALYLCASSLELASTDTQYFGPGTRLTVL.

The chain recombines TRBV2 with TRBJ2-1, with 8 bases matching TRBD2. Trimming at V came to 7 bases and at J to 2 bases, leaving 7 bases not matched to a gene. The CDR3 is 15 amino acids. Germline V lookup: CDR1 SNHLY, CDR2 FYNNEI. The CDR3 DNA is TGTGCCAGCAAGGGCGGGAGGCTAACCTACAATGAGCAGTTCTTC. It translates to CASKGGRLTYNEQFF.

The V and J genes are TRBV29-1 and TRBJ1-1; D not resolved. The V end lost 4 bases, the J end lost 1 base, and 7 bases lay between the germline ends. The CDR3 runs to 12 residues. Per germline, CDR1 SQVTM and CDR2 ANQGSEA. The DNA of the CDR3 is TGCAGCGTTGTTGGTGGGAACACTGAAGCTTTCTTT. Translated, it gives CSVVGGNTEAFF.